This T cell receptor beta chain derives from a study of vaccination and CD4 T cells after COVID-19. As for this clonotype: Its antigen is unidentified.

V was clipped by 0 bases and J by 11 bases, with 10 bases between them. The V gene's germline CDR1 is MRHNA and CDR2 SNTAGT. CDR3 length: 12 amino acids. Stated treatment: roughly 11-day PBMC culture with coronavirus spike peptide pools or control peptides (ViraFEST assay). Using peptide pools, antigen-specific T cells were expanded in ViraFEST before TCRs were sequenced. It was after roughly nine days of culture that CD4+ T cells were isolated by negative selection. Sequence data for DNA of cultured CD4+ T cells were generated by the Oncomine TCR Beta short-read assay. MiXCR, applied by TCRdb to the PCR reads, yields one record per CDR3 protein. This sample yields more than 14,000 distinct CDR3 sequences, of which about 39% are seen a single time; roughly 8.7% belongs to the top ten.

Sample: CD4+ T cells from blood, cultured in vitro. This chain connects TRBV6-4 to TRBJ1-1; D gene ambiguous. This clonotype originated in a human donor who had recovered from COVID-19. CDR3 DNA: TGTGCCAGCAGTGACTCCATGGGCTGGGCTTTCTTT. Protein: CASSDSMGWAFF.